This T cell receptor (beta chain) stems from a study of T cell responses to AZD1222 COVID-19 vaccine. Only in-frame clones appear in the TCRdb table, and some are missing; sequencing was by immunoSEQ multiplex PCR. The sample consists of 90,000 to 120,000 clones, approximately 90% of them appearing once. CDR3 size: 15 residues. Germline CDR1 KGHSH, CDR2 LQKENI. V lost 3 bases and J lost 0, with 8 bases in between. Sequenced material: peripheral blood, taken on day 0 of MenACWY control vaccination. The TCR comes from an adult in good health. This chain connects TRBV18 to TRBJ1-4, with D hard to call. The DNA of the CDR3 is TGTGCCAGCTCACCGGGCTTCGCAACTAATGAAAAACTGTTTTTT. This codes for CASSPGFATNEKLFF.